Following are 14 T cell receptor beta chains from one sample sequenced in a study of human T cells and chemical hapten exposure. What the library attached to individual cDNA molecules were unique molecular identifiers. TCRdb passed the reads through MiXCR, listing each CDR3 protein once. Among fewer than 150,000 distinct CDR3 sequences listed, approximately 9.3% were seen once. The authors' total RNA extraction used unfractionated whole blood. The sequenced material came from whole blood. These receptors came from a human donor in good health. Some clones in this sample may be carry-over from other donors' samples.

This chain joins TRBV7-9 and TRBJ2-7, with TRBD2 matching over 12 bases. The junction had 13 bases not matched to a gene; V was cut back by 4 bases and J by 0 bases. CDR3 length: 19 residues. Germline V CDR1 and CDR2: SEHNR, FQNEAQ (reference sequence). As DNA, the CDR3 is TGTGCCAGCAGCTCCGACGGCCTAGCGGGAGGGCTCCTCTCCTACGAGCAGTACTTC. Amino acids: CASSSDGLAGGLLSYEQYF.

This clonotype was found many times. The junction departs from germline at one end; a sequencing error may be responsible. The chain joins TRBV29-1 to TRBJ2-1; the D gene is possibly TRBD2 (6 bases). The CDR3 runs to 13 residues. CDR1 SQVTM and CDR2 ANQGSEA come from the germline V gene. CDR3 sequence (DNA): TGCAGCGCTGAAACGGGGGAATACAATGAGCAGTTCTTC. Its translation: CSAETGEYNEQFF.

There are a few counts of this clonotype. The J gene is TRBJ2-1, the V gene TRBV4-1; 10 bases line up with TRBD2. CDR3 size: 16 residues. Germline CDR1 MGHRA, CDR2 YSYEKL. The V and J ends lost 1 base and 9 bases, in that order; junction bases with no gene match: 9. CDR3 protein: CASSQVSLAGEGEQFF. CDR3 sequence (DNA): TGCGCCAGCAGCCAAGTCTCGCTAGCGGGAGAGGGTGAGCAGTTCTTC.

There are a few counts of this clonotype. The chain employs TRBV12-5 and TRBJ2-2; a weak D match, TRBD1 (6 bases). Germline CDR1 and CDR2: LGHNT and FRNRAP. V lost 6 bases to trimming and J lost 6 bases, with 20 bases between them. The CDR3 has 16 amino acids. The CDR3: CASGRLVEGVAGELFF. The DNA of the CDR3 is TGTGCTAGTGGCCGCCTTGTTGAGGGGGTCGCCGGGGAGCTGTTTTTT.

Of note for this clonotype: A read error may explain this, as a much larger clone is one base away. The chain uses TRBV20-1 and TRBJ2-3; 15 bases agree with TRBD2. CDR1 is DFQATT, CDR2 SNEGSKA, per germline (reference sequence). This CDR3 region has 17 residues. With 5 bases clipped from V and 2 bases from J, the junction kept 8 bases outside the gene matches. The CDR3 sequence is CSASGLAGGDDTDTQYF. Here the CDR3 DNA reads TGCAGTGCTTCCGGACTAGCGGGAGGGGATGACACAGATACGCAGTATTTT.

This clonotype came up many times. The V gene is TRBV11-2, the J gene TRBJ1-1; D gene uncertain. The CDR3 length is 13 residues. Trimming removed 3 bases at V and 2 bases at J, with 7 bases between. Germline V gene data show CDR1 as SGHAT and CDR2 as FQNNGV. CDR3 protein: CASSFNRNTEAFF. CDR3 DNA: TGTGCCAGCAGCTTTAACAGAAACACTGAAGCTTTCTTT. Full variable domain (rest looked up from reference TRBV11-2 and TRBJ1-1): EAGVAQSPRYKIIEKRQSVAFWCNPISGHATLYWYQQILGQGPKLLIQFQNNGVVDDSQLPKDRFSAERLKGVDSTLKIQPAKLEDSAVYLCASSFNRNTEAFFGQGTRLTVV.

The chain joins TRBV11-3 to TRBJ2-3; TRBD2 matches at 7 bases. V gave up 5 bases and J gave up 5 bases; unmatched junction bases: 7. Germline V CDR1 and CDR2: SGHNT, YENEEA. The CDR3 is made up of 14 amino acids. CDR3 in amino acids: CASSAGREEDTQYF. The CDR3 DNA sequence: TGTGCCAGCAGCGCGGGTCGGGAGGAAGATACGCAGTATTTT. The variable domain in full, completed from reference TRBV11-3 and TRBJ2-3, reads EAGVVQSPRYKIIEKKQPVAFWCNPISGHNTLYWYLQNLGQGPELLIRYENEEAVDDSQLPKDRFSAERLKGVDSTLKIQPAELGDSAVYLCASSAGREEDTQYFGPGTRLTVL.

This clonotype has at least ten counts. This chain connects TRBV27 to TRBJ2-3, with 7 bases fitting TRBD2. The trim removed 4 bases at V and 1 base at J, leaving 11 bases unmatched. The CDR3 totals 17 residues. CDR1 and CDR2 from the germline V gene are MNHEY and SMNVEV (reference sequence). In DNA form, the CDR3 reads TGTGCCAGCAGTTCCGGGTATGAGGCGGGGGGCACAGATACGCAGTATTTT. Amino acid sequence: CASSSGYEAGGTDTQYF.

This clonotype was counted only a few times. The chain combines TRBV3-1 with TRBJ1-5; D is perhaps TRBD1 (5 bases). The CDR3 runs 13 residues. Germline CDR1 reads LGHDT; CDR2 reads YNNKEL (reference sequence). V was shortened by 3 bases and J by 6 bases, with 9 bases between the two germline ends. The DNA for the CDR3 is TGTGCCAGCAGCCATCTGGACACTCAGCCCCAGCATTTT. Encoded protein: CASSHLDTQPQHF.

This clonotype appeared a few times. The chain has TRBV7-3 and TRBJ2-6, with a weak D call TRBD2 (6 bases). CDR3 size: 16 residues. V was clipped by 3 bases and J by 2 bases, with 11 bases between them. Germline V gene sequence: CDR1 SGHTA, CDR2 FQGTGA. CDR3 in amino acids: CASSFGGSAGANVLTF. CDR3 DNA sequence: TGTGCCAGCAGCTTTGGGGGGTCGGCTGGGGCCAACGTCCTGACTTTC.

The chain joins TRBV7-6 to TRBJ2-1, with D unclear. The CDR3 has 15 residues. V was clipped by 5 bases and J by 6 bases, with 17 bases between them. Germline V gives CDR1 SGHVS, CDR2 FNYEAQ. In DNA, the CDR3 is TGTGCCAGCAGCCCACGAAACCTAGGACGCAATGAGCAGTTCTTC. This encodes CASSPRNLGRNEQFF.

The chain's CDR3 is CASSGTGATYEQYF. Written as DNA, the CDR3 is TGTGCCAGCAGCGGTACAGGGGCCACCTACGAGCAGTACTTC. The chain recombines TRBV28 with TRBJ2-7; 7 bases are shared with TRBD1. There are 14 residues in the CDR3. Germline V gives CDR1 MDHEN, CDR2 SYDVKM. The V segment lost 6 bases and the J segment 2 bases; nucleotides outside the gene matches: 7.

About this clonotype: Possible read error: a much larger clone is one base away. The J gene is TRBJ1-1, the V gene TRBV12-3 or TRBV12-4; the D is unclear. V shed 5 bases and J shed 4 bases, with 14 bases lying between them. This CDR3 region has 14 residues. For the CDR3, the DNA is TGTGCCAGCAGTCCTACAGAGATGAGCACTGAAGCTTTCTTT. This gives the protein CASSPTEMSTEAFF.

The genes are TRBV7-9 and TRBJ1-4; the D is unclear. Trimming left V 6 bases short and J 13 bases short, with 18 bases between. Per the germline V gene, CDR1 is SEHNR and CDR2 is FQNEAQ (reference sequence). The length of the CDR3 is 13 residues. The CDR3 DNA reads TGTGCCAGCAGACCCATAGACGAGATGGCACTGTTTTTT. Translation: CASRPIDEMALFF.